The rows below give T cell receptor beta chains drawn from one sample of a study of PD-1 blockade in classical Hodgkin lymphoma. Profiling relied on immunoSEQ multiplex PCR, and the TCRdb table lists in-frame clones only, not all of them. This table holds roughly 81,000 clones, around nine tenths found once. The sequences come from peripheral blood mononuclear cells (PBMCs), collected before the second cycle of nivolumab. The receptors come from a human donor with classical Hodgkin lymphoma. CDR3s include the opening cysteine and the closing phenylalanine or tryptophan. Each record gives: D gene, J gene, clone size, V gene, CDR3 DNA, CDR3 protein. A D gene is named only where the DNA matches it firmly. The size entry is marked missing in some rows and otherwise reads once, few, many or a size class.

D gene: NA
J gene: TRBJ2-7
clone size: NA
V gene: TRBV28
CDR3 DNA: TGTGCCAGCACCTCCCGGGGAGCTGTCTCCTACGAGCAGTACTTC
CDR3 protein: CASTSRGAVSYEQYF

D gene: TRBD1
J gene: TRBJ2-2
clone size: NA
V gene: TRBV27
CDR3 DNA: TGTGCCAGCACAGGACAGGGCGACACCGGGGAGCTGTTTTTT
CDR3 protein: CASTGQGDTGELFF

D gene: NA
J gene: TRBJ2-3
clone size: NA
V gene: TRBV9
CDR3 DNA: TGTGCCAGCAGCGTAGTAGGCCCAACAGATACGCAGTATTTT
CDR3 protein: CASSVVGPTDTQYF

D gene: NA
J gene: TRBJ1-1
clone size: NA
V gene: TRBV9
CDR3 DNA: TGTGCCAGCAGCGTAGGATTCGTAAGGGGCTTCACTGAAGCTTTCTTT
CDR3 protein: CASSVGFVRGFTEAFF

D gene: TRBD2
J gene: TRBJ2-3
clone size: NA
V gene: TRBV5-4
CDR3 DNA: TGTGCCAGCAGCTTGGGACTAGCGGGAGGTAGTACGCAGTATTTT
CDR3 protein: CASSLGLAGGSTQYF

D gene: NA
J gene: TRBJ2-5
clone size: NA
V gene: TRBV9
CDR3 DNA: TGTGCCAGCAGCGTGTACGGCGGGATGGAGACCCAGTACTTC
CDR3 protein: CASSVYGGMETQYF

D gene: NA
J gene: TRBJ1-3
clone size: NA
V gene: TRBV6-5
CDR3 DNA: TGTGCCAGCAGTTACCGGGCAGTCGGGGGAGACACCATATATTTT
CDR3 protein: CASSYRAVGGDTIYF

D gene: NA
J gene: TRBJ1-1
clone size: NA
V gene: TRBV6-6
CDR3 DNA: TGTGCCAGCAGGGGGACCGCTAGGAGTGGCACTGAAGCTTTCTTT
CDR3 protein: CASRGTARSGTEAFF

D gene: NA
J gene: TRBJ1-4
clone size: once
V gene: TRBV5-5
CDR3 DNA: TGTGCCAGCAGCAGGGACACACTGAATGAAAAACTGTTTTTT
CDR3 protein: CASSRDTLNEKLFF

D gene: NA
J gene: TRBJ1-2
clone size: NA
V gene: TRBV19
CDR3 DNA: TGTGCCAGTAGTGCGTGGCAGATAGGCTACACCTTC
CDR3 protein: CASSAWQIGYTF

D gene: NA
J gene: TRBJ2-4
clone size: NA
V gene: TRBV7-2
CDR3 DNA: TGTGCCAGCAGCGGCCATGGGGGACTAGCCAAAAACATTCAGTACTTC
CDR3 protein: CASSGHGGLAKNIQYF

D gene: NA
J gene: TRBJ2-1
clone size: NA
V gene: TRBV4-1
CDR3 DNA: TGCGCCAGCAGCCAAGTACAGAGAGCGTTGGGTCCCTACAATGAGCAGTTCTTC
CDR3 protein: CASSQVQRALGPYNEQFF

D gene: TRBD2
J gene: TRBJ2-2
clone size: NA
V gene: TRBV9
CDR3 DNA: TGTGCCAGCAGGGGAGGGTCGGCCGGGGAGCTGTTTTTT
CDR3 protein: CASRGGSAGELFF

D gene: NA
J gene: TRBJ2-5
clone size: NA
V gene: TRBV27
CDR3 DNA: TGTGCCAGCAGTTTAAGCCGGTCGCGGACCCAGTACTTC
CDR3 protein: CASSLSRSRTQYF

D gene: NA
J gene: TRBJ2-7
clone size: NA
V gene: TRBV7-8
CDR3 DNA: TGTGCCAGCAGCTTAGATAGGGACGGCTACGAGCAGTACTTC
CDR3 protein: CASSLDRDGYEQYF

D gene: NA
J gene: TRBJ2-3
clone size: NA
V gene: TRBV30
CDR3 DNA: TGTGCCTGGAGTGTACTGGGACCCACAGATACGCAGTATTTT
CDR3 protein: CAWSVLGPTDTQYF

D gene: NA
J gene: TRBJ1-4
clone size: NA
V gene: TRBV4-2
CDR3 DNA: TGTGCCAGCAGCCAAGATCCAAAACTGTTTTTT
CDR3 protein: CASSQDPKLFF

D gene: NA
J gene: TRBJ2-3
clone size: NA
V gene: TRBV9
CDR3 DNA: TGTGCCAGCAGCGTAGAGGGGAGCACAGATACGCAGTATTTT
CDR3 protein: CASSVEGSTDTQYF

D gene: TRBD2
J gene: TRBJ2-7
clone size: NA
V gene: TRBV6-1
CDR3 DNA: TGTGCCAGCAGTGAAACTCCGGCGGGAGGTGGCGAGCAATACTTC
CDR3 protein: CASSETPAGGGEQYF

D gene: NA
J gene: TRBJ2-3
clone size: NA
V gene: TRBV2
CDR3 DNA: TGTGCCAGCAAAACGTTCACAGATACGCAGTATTTT
CDR3 protein: CASKTFTDTQYF

D gene: NA
J gene: TRBJ2-2
clone size: once
V gene: TRBV5-4
CDR3 DNA: TGTGCCAGCAGCTTGTTGGGGAGCCTTCTGGTTAGGGCACCCGGTGAGCTGTTTTTT
CDR3 protein: CASSLLGSLLVRAPGELFF

D gene: NA
J gene: TRBJ1-3
clone size: NA
V gene: TRBV7-2
CDR3 DNA: TGTGCCAGCAGCCGAGGGTCGGGAAACACCATATATTTT
CDR3 protein: CASSRGSGNTIYF

D gene: NA
J gene: TRBJ2-2
clone size: NA
V gene: TRBV5-1
CDR3 DNA: TGCGCCAGCAGCGTTGGGGGAGCTCAAACCGGGGAGCTGTTTTTT
CDR3 protein: CASSVGGAQTGELFF

D gene: TRBD1
J gene: TRBJ2-1
clone size: NA
V gene: TRBV6-4
CDR3 DNA: TGTGCCAGCAGCAAGACAGGGGGCGAATACAATGAGCAGTTCTTC
CDR3 protein: CASSKTGGEYNEQFF

D gene: NA
J gene: TRBJ1-5
clone size: once
V gene: TRBV28
CDR3 DNA: TGTGCCAGCAGCTTCTCCTCCAGGGGCAATCAGCCCCAGCATTTT
CDR3 protein: CASSFSSRGNQPQHF

D gene: NA
J gene: TRBJ1-1
clone size: NA
V gene: TRBV25-1
CDR3 DNA: TGTGCCAGCAGTGAATCCGGGGGCCCGTATCCTGAAGCTTTCTTT
CDR3 protein: CASSESGGPYPEAFF

D gene: TRBD1
J gene: TRBJ1-6
clone size: NA
V gene: TRBV6-6
CDR3 DNA: TGTGCCAGCAGCGTCCAGGGGGATAATTCACCCCTCCACTTT
CDR3 protein: CASSVQGDNSPLHF

D gene: NA
J gene: TRBJ2-7
clone size: NA
V gene: TRBV28
CDR3 DNA: TGTGCCAGCAGTCCGATACAGGGTTATAAGCAGTACTTC
CDR3 protein: CASSPIQGYKQYF

D gene: NA
J gene: TRBJ1-1
clone size: once
V gene: TRBV27
CDR3 DNA: TGTGCCAGCAGTTCAGCGGTTTATGGGTCAAACACTGAAGCTTTCTTT
CDR3 protein: CASSSAVYGSNTEAFF